This T cell receptor beta chain was profiled in a study of cytomegalovirus exposure and HLA in healthy donors. Study overall: Early on, a data release was issued that held 85 million to 95 million unique TCRs from HLA-typed donors. Findings of the study overall: Most CMV-associated TCR beta chains were later found to appear HLA-restricted. Most TCR sequences proved rare, with some public TCRs found in many donors.

Comment on this clone: Its antigen is not known.

With 60 Vbeta and 13 Jbeta primers, the PCR was carried out. In the original workflow: Roughly 76 million unique TCR beta chains, 9.5 million to 11 million of them shared, were counted by a later analysis. Using immunoSEQ multiplex PCR, the repertoire was profiled, and TCRdb retains in-frame clones only, with some absent. From that table come the V and J calls and clone size; the DNA was used to work out D and trimming. The sample consists of under 200,000 clones, about 80% of them appearing once. Germline values: CDR1 SGHNT, CDR2 YENEEA. With V trimmed by 7 bases and J by 3 bases, 5 bases remained unmatched. The CDR3 extends over 14 amino acids.

This TCR was sampled from a man between 60 and 75 years old in good health and CMV-seronegative. Sample: PBMCs. The chain employs TRBV11-3 and TRBJ2-2; 7 nucleotides match TRBD2. CDR3 nucleotide sequence: TGTGCCAGCAACCTTGCGGGAGACACCGGGGAGCTGTTTTTT. It translates to CASNLAGDTGELFF.